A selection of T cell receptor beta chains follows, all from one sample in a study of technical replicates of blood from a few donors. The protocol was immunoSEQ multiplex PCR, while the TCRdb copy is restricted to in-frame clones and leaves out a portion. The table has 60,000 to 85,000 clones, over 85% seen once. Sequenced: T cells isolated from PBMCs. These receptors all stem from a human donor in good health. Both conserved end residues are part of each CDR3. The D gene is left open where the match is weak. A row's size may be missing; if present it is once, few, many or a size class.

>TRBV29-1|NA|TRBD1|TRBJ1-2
CSVGDRTGTDGYTF
TGCAGCGTTGGAGACCGGACAGGGACGGATGGCTACACCTTC
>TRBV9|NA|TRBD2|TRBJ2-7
CASSVESSGRAHEQYF
TGTGCCAGCAGCGTAGAGTCATCCGGGAGGGCACACGAGCAGTACTTC
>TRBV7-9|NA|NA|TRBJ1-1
CASSFRGITEAFF
TGTGCCAGCAGCTTTCGGGGGATAACTGAAGCTTTCTTT
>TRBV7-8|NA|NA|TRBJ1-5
CASSPYWGDQPQHF
TGTGCCAGCAGTCCCTACTGGGGGGACCAGCCCCAGCATTTT
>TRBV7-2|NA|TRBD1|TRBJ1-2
CASSLTGVGYTF
TGTGCCAGCAGCTTAACAGGGGTGGGCTACACCTTC
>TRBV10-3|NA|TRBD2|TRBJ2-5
CAISEEALAGRSETQYF
TGTGCCATCAGTGAGGAGGCACTAGCGGGAAGAAGTGAGACCCAGTACTTC
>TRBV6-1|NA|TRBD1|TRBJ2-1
CASSEPGQGFTSDEQFF
TGTGCCAGCAGTGAGCCGGGACAGGGGTTTACTAGCGATGAGCAGTTCTTC
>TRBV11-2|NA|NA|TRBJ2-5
CASSLRGSQYF
TGTGCCAGCAGCTTAAGGGGCTCCCAGTACTTC
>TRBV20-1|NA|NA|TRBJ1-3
CSAKQGSTIYF
TGCAGTGCAAAACAGGGCAGCACCATATATTTT
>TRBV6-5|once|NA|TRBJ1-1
CASSHTGLTEAFF
TGTGCCAGCAGCCACACAGGGCTCACTGAAGCTTTCTTT
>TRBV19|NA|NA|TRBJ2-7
CASSWADPSYEQYF
TGTGCCAGTAGTTGGGCAGATCCCTCCTACGAGCAGTACTTC
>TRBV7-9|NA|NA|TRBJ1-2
CASTLTGPAQGYTF
TGTGCCAGCACCTTAACAGGCCCAGCCCAGGGCTACACCTTC
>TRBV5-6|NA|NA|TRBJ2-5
CASSPPSSQETQYF
TGTGCCAGCAGCCCCCCCAGTTCCCAAGAGACCCAGTACTTC
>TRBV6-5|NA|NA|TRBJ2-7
CASSYSSSSGVYEQYF
TGTGCCAGCAGTTACTCGAGCTCGTCAGGGGTGTACGAGCAGTACTTC
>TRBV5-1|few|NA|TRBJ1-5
CASSPGGSNQPQHF
TGCGCCAGCAGCCCCGGGGGATCCAATCAGCCCCAGCATTTT
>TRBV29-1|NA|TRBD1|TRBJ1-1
CGTGVRTEAFF
TGCGGCACAGGGGTTCGCACTGAAGCTTTCTTT
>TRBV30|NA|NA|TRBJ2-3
CAWGLSTDTQYF
TGTGCCTGGGGGCTCAGCACAGATACGCAGTATTTT
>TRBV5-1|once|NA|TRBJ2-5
CASSFEGGETQYF
TGCGCCAGCAGCTTCGAGGGAGGAGAGACCCAGTACTTC
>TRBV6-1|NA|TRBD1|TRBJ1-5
CASSAGTGTVWQGQPQHF
TGTGCCAGCAGTGCCGGGACAGGGACGGTGTGGCAAGGTCAGCCCCAGCATTTT
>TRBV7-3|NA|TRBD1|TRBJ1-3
CASSLTGTGSGNTIYF
TGTGCCAGCAGCTTAACGGGGACAGGCTCTGGAAACACCATATATTTT
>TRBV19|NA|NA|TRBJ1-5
CASSAMVGQPQHF
TGTGCCAGTAGTGCTATGGTCGGGCAGCCCCAGCATTTT
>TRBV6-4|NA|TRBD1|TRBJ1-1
CANSLYRGTEAFF
TGTGCCAACAGTTTGTACAGGGGAACTGAAGCTTTCTTT
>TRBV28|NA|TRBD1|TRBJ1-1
CASISPDTGGYTEAFF
TGTGCCAGCATTTCCCCTGATACAGGGGGTTACACTGAAGCTTTCTTT
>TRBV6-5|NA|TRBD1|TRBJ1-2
CASSYGGQGGGGYTF
TGTGCCAGCAGTTACGGGGGACAGGGGGGCGGTGGCTACACCTTC
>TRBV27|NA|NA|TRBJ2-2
CASTLMMQGFNTGELFF
TGTGCCAGCACTCTCATGATGCAGGGCTTTAACACCGGGGAGCTGTTTTTT
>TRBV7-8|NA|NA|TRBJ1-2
CASSLLTLYYGYTF
TGTGCCAGCAGCCTGCTGACTTTGTACTATGGCTACACCTTC
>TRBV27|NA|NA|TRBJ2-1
CASRAAGSPYNEQFF
TGTGCCAGCAGAGCCGCGGGGAGCCCCTACAATGAGCAGTTCTTC
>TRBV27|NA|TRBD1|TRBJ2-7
CASSLGTGREQYF
TGTGCCAGCAGTCTGGGGACAGGTCGCGAGCAGTACTTC
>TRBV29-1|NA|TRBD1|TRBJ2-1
CSAGTGANEQFF
TGCAGCGCCGGGACAGGGGCCAATGAGCAGTTCTTC
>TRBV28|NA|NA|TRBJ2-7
CASSSVGVSRDEQYF
TGTGCCAGCAGTTCCGTCGGGGTCTCTAGAGACGAGCAGTACTTC
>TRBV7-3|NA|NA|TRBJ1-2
CASSLYAGGGYGYTF
TGTGCCAGCAGCTTATATGCCGGCGGCGGGTATGGCTACACCTTC
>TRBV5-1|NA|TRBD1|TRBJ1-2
CASSLSGTGAGYTF
TGCGCCAGCAGCTTGTCCGGGACAGGGGCTGGCTACACCTTC
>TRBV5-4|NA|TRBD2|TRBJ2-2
CASSLGGLVNTGELFF
TGTGCCAGCAGCTTGGGGGGACTAGTAAACACCGGGGAGCTGTTTTTT
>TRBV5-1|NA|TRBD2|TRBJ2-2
CASSSVAGPRGTGELFF
TGCGCCAGCAGCTCAGTAGCGGGGCCTCGAGGCACCGGGGAGCTGTTTTTT
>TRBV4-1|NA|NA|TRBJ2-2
CASSTVAGLGTGELFF
TGCGCCAGCAGCACCGTGGCGGGACTTGGCACCGGGGAGCTGTTTTTT
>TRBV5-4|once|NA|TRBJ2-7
CASGPRGEQYF
TGTGCCAGCGGGCCCAGGGGTGAGCAGTACTTC
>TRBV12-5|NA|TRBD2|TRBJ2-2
CASAPFWASGSRELFF
TGTGCTAGTGCCCCATTTTGGGCTAGCGGGAGCCGGGAGCTGTTTTTT
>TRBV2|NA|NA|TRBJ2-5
CASNIAGHQGAQYF
TGTGCCAGCAATATCGCCGGCCACCAGGGTGCCCAGTACTTC
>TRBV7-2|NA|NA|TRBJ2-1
CASSLNGGTVSYNEQFF
TGTGCCAGCAGCTTAAATGGCGGGACCGTCTCCTACAATGAGCAGTTCTTC
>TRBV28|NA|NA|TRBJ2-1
CASSSPWRKSSYNEQFF
TGTGCCAGCAGTTCACCCTGGAGAAAGAGCTCCTACAATGAGCAGTTCTTC
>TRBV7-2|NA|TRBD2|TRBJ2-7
CASSHGAGKAYEQYF
TGTGCCAGCAGCCACGGAGCGGGGAAAGCCTACGAGCAGTACTTC
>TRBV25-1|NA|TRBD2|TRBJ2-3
CASSGLAGVPDTQYF
TGTGCCAGCAGTGGACTAGCGGGAGTCCCAGATACGCAGTATTTT
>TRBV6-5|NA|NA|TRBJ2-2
CAYGRSGYTGELFF
TGTGCCTATGGGCGGTCGGGGTACACCGGGGAGCTGTTTTTT
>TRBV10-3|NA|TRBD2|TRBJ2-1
CAISEGSSGRSSYNEQFF
TGTGCCATCAGTGAGGGGAGTAGCGGGAGGTCCTCCTACAATGAGCAGTTCTTC
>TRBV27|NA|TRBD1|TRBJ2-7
CASMEQGWGEQYF
TGTGCCAGCATGGAACAGGGGTGGGGCGAGCAGTACTTC
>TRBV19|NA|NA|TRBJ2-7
CASTSISAPNEQYF
TGTGCCAGTACCTCGATTAGTGCCCCTAACGAGCAGTACTTC
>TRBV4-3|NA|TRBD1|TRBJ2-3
CASSQDLAKGQGAGDTQYF
TGCGCCAGCAGCCAAGATCTTGCAAAAGGACAGGGGGCAGGAGATACGCAGTATTTT
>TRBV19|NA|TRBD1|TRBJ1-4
CAGGQGFNEKLFF
TGTGCCGGAGGACAGGGGTTTAATGAAAAACTGTTTTTT